This entry describes one T cell receptor (beta chain). Its antigen remains unidentified. This sample stems from a study of cytomegalovirus exposure and HLA in healthy donors (dated by TCRdb to about 2017). Turning to the overall study: In an earlier analysis of roughly 590 of the donors, 250 to 350 Gb of sequence data and 90 million to 120 million unique TCR beta sequences from approximately 180 million T cells were reported. On average, about 200,000 unique TCR beta nucleotide sequences were sequenced per donor among 350 to 400 genotyped donors of the cohort, with roughly 18% of those sequences being non-productive. The study was designed to test whether signatures of past pathogen exposure could be identified by cataloging public T cell receptors. The genetic ancestry cluster associated with self-reported Caucasian donors included 70% to 85% of the 398 genotyped donors. Donor age, sex, ethnicity and CMV serostatus were compiled together with the repertoire data. Besides the first cohort of approximately 670 subjects, a separate validation cohort made up of roughly 120 different subjects was used. The study used immunosequencing to profile the T cell repertoires of 670 or so subjects and linked those repertoires to cytomegalovirus serostatus. In an earlier analysis of roughly 580 of the donors, high-throughput TCR beta sequencing was used to judge whether each TCR beta V gene segment behaved as functional or pseudogenic. Because of strong linkage in the cohort, 5 or 6 DR-DQ haplotypes were treated as single units for association and clustering. High-throughput TCR immunosequencing, statistical association of individual TCRs with disease status, and machine learning were combined to predict cytomegalovirus infection status. A later genetic analysis used genome-wide SNP genotypes for 398 of the 666 donors, treating that subset as a discovery cohort. Class I and class II HLA loci were covered by the typing at four-digit resolution. Every repertoire in the discovery cohort had been generated on one and the same sequencing platform. To study patterns of TCR occurrence, a later analysis re-analyzed previously published TCR beta repertoires from more than 550 donors and added high-resolution HLA genotyping. The number of donors typed differed by locus, with 629-630 for A, B, C, DRB1 and DQB1, 522 for DQA1, under 610 for DPA1, and approximately 470 for DPB1. Rather than drawing on any new phenotypic data, the later analysis identified candidate immune exposures from TCR beta sequences and the way those sequences occurred across donors. Roughly 300 gigabases of sequencing data and tens of millions of unique TCR sequences made up an early release that covered some 640 HLA-typed donors. General findings and caveats noted by the study authors: Most TCR sequences were seen in very few donors, while some public TCRs were found in many individuals. Because counts were too low, approximately 18 rarely observed V segments, including chromosome 9 orphons, were excluded from the earlier analysis of 587 of the donors. When HLA alleles, especially DR and DQ, strongly co-occurred, TCR associations were difficult to assign to individual alleles. In an earlier analysis of under 600 of the donors, most TCR beta V segments were observed in productive rearrangements about 87% or about 30% of the time, broadly matching IMGT annotations. In the study, approximately 160 TCR beta chains were listed as associated with cytomegalovirus. According to a later genetic analysis, donors in an Asian-associated ancestry cluster had fewer N-insertions in productive TCRs than the approximately 670-donor mean. The authors suggested that the approach could potentially be extended to other disease states and immunological phenotypes. Cytomegalovirus status was reported to be diagnosed by the classifier with high specificity and sensitivity in both the original and validation cohorts. A later analysis associated about 18,000 TCR beta sequences with specific HLA alleles at a false discovery rate of 0.05. CMV serostatus was the only immune exposure information available for the cohort. Most CMV-associated TCR beta chains appeared to be HLA-restricted in a later analysis, and the HLA associations seemed to be driven largely by CMV exposure. A later genetic analysis associated a missense DCLRE1C variant with V-gene and J-gene trimming of TCR beta chains, and an independent cohort replicated the association. Because some donors lacked HLA typing at each locus, the association tests relied only on the typed subset. Presence/absence analyses assumed roughly uniform sequencing depth across donors, an assumption that may not hold. A few of the identified cytomegalovirus-associated TCR beta chains were confirmed in vitro to be specific for cytomegalovirus antigens. A cluster of highly shared sequence variants was judged likely to be a technical artifact of the sequencing pipeline. Some IMGT-functional V segments, including TRBV6-2 and TRBV6-3, could not be told apart with the 87-base-pair reads, so those segments were excluded. This cohort had only TCR beta chains sequenced, and the lack of alpha or paired-chain data limited which features could be detected. A later analysis reported that several top co-occurrence clusters appeared linked to parvovirus B19, influenza, CMV and Epstein-Barr virus. A further reported finding was that TCR beta sequences accurately predicted the HLA-A and HLA-B alleles for most subjects in the first cohort. In a later analysis, HLA-associated TCR beta chains showed more clonal expansion and lower generation probabilities than non-associated chains that were equally common. Linkage disequilibrium might explain the correlated functional status among segregating V segments, but an unknown experimental factor could not be ruled out. According to a later analysis, TCR association rates differed among HLA loci, with DRB1 alleles showing the most associated TCRs and HLA-C alleles showing the fewest.

The cohort consisted of 600 to 700 healthy bone marrow donors. All cohort members were sampled while nominally healthy, although unrecorded immune exposures were likely present. The donor was CMV seropositive and belonged to the group of some 290 seropositive cohort members. Every donor gave a peripheral blood sample, and the peripheral blood mononuclear cells from that sample were used for TCR beta sequencing. The Qiagen DNeasy Blood Extraction Kit was used to extract genomic DNA from the blood cell samples. Library generation was performed with the immunoSEQ multiplex PCR assay. For the multiplex PCR, a mixture combining 60 forward primers for TCR Vbeta segments and 13 reverse primers for TCR Jbeta segments was used. The CDR3 region of rearranged TCR beta genes was amplified from genomic DNA by a multiplex PCR assay. The amplified TCR beta libraries were sequenced on the Illumina HiSeq System as 87-base-pair reads. On the authors' methods: A later analysis counted approximately 84 million unique TCR beta chains across the 550 to 750 repertoires, and around 9.9 million of these chains were shared by at least two donors. Raw reads were error-corrected and collapsed into unique sequences with a nearest-neighbor algorithm that merged closely related sequences to remove PCR and sequencing errors. V, D and J gene segments were assigned by aligning CDR3 sequences to IMGT reference sequences. For a sequence to be retained, a match of at least six nucleotides to both a V gene segment and a J gene segment was required. Rearrangements were classified as productive when the CDR3 lacked stop codons and remained in frame with V and J, and all other rearrangements were classified as non-productive. CDR3 was defined by IMGT convention, running from the second conserved V-encoded cysteine to the conserved J-encoded phenylalanine. The earlier analysis of some 580 of the donors excluded any sequence lacking an unambiguous match to a single V gene segment. In an earlier analysis of almost 600 of the donors, a V segment was called functional when productive rearrangements were above 56.7%, and segregating when the standard deviation between donors exceeded 5%. A statistical classification framework was built to diagnose cytomegalovirus status from the catalog of TCR beta chain sequences. In a later analysis, TCR nucleotide sequences were compared against IMGT/GENE-DB human TR gene sequences so that V and J genes could be assigned. A later analysis assigned CDR3 sequences and most-parsimonious VDJ recombination scenarios with the TCRdist pipeline. A later analysis defined each TCR beta chain by its CDR3 amino acid sequence plus V-gene family, and excluded reads lacking a unique V-gene family. In a later analysis, 450 to 600 highly shared, low-generation-probability nucleotide sequences were removed to address suspected cross-contamination and a sequencing artifact. In a later analysis, a clonal expansion index was calculated for each public chain from normalized within-repertoire ranks of inferred template counts. In a later analysis, generation probabilities were computed with a VDJ recombination model fitted to out-of-frame rearrangements, and the resulting probabilities were checked against IGoR. In a later analysis, TCR-TCR, TCR-HLA and TCR-CMV co-occurrence was scored with hypergeometric tests, and a repertoire-size bias correction was applied to TCR pairs. False discovery rates were estimated in a later analysis by permuting HLA or CMV assignments 20 times. A later analysis grouped co-occurring TCRs with DBSCAN, adding TCRdist sequence similarity when clustering within HLA-allele-positive subsets. Repertoires with fewer than 30,000 or more than 120,000 public chains, plus five repertoires with anomalous nucleotide sharing, were excluded from co-occurrence clustering. As stored in TCRdb, this immuneACCESS dataset retains in-frame rearrangements with V and J assigned. A fraction of the clones does not appear; measured against another copy, unresolved V genes explain less than half of the discrepancy, and the remainder lacks a known reason. That table is the source of V, J and clone size, and D and trimming were worked out from the DNA. The sample has around 190,000 clones on record. About 1% of the sample rests with the top ten.

The CDR3 contains 15 residues, cysteine and phenylalanine counted. Kept here is only the CDR3 DNA, which spans 45 bases and is read in frame from base 1. The chain is assembled from TRBV12-2 and TRBJ1-5; the table's D call, TRBD1, has no DNA check behind it. TRBV12-2 counts as a pseudogene. This TCR was recovered from a woman aged 25-40 years in good health and CMV-seropositive. The sequencing input was PBMCs. The CDR3 protein: CASRRRGQFNQPQHF. The DNA is TGTGCAAGTCGCCGCCGGGGACAGTTCAATCAGCCCCAGCATTTT.